This T cell receptor beta chain emerged from a study of blood T cells in healthy people across ages. Overall study: Every two T cells gave about one barcoded beta molecule via template switching.

This clonotype was counted only a few times. CDR1 SGHAT and CDR2 FQDESV come from the germline V gene (reference sequence). CDR3 size: 13 residues. Trimming removed 7 bases from V and 6 bases from J, with 14 bases in between. For the second PCR, which ran for about 7 to 11 cycles, a sample-barcoded 5' primer and a J-beta primer mix were used. TCRdb recomputed calls from the 5' RACE reads with MiXCR, one row per CDR3 protein. The data show over a million distinct CDR3 sequences, with roughly 40% seen just once and 7.9% held by the top ten. The TCR comes from a woman in her late teens or twenties in good health. Sequencing was performed on blood. The chain employs TRBV11-1 and TRBJ2-3, with a weak D call TRBD2 (6 bases). DNA of the CDR3: TGTGCCAGCATGTTAACGGGAGCGGATACGCAGTATTTT. Protein: CASMLTGADTQYF.